These T cell receptor beta chains were read from a single sample in a study of T-cell reconstitution after alpha-beta-depleted transplantation in children. Via MiXCR, TCRdb re-called the PCR reads, giving one row per CDR3 protein. The profile shows roughly 300,000 distinct CDR3 sequences, approximately 10% of them singletons. The sequencing here drew on peripheral blood, taken 180 days after TCRalphabeta/CD19-depleted stem cell transplant. The receptors were gathered from a male patient aged 2 to 10 who had a stem cell transplant for chronic granulomatous disease, so the T cells may come from the graft donor. Both conserved end residues are part of each CDR3. Clone size is shown for a subset of rows, as once, few, many or a class of expanded clone.

j_call clone_size v_call cdr3_aa
TRBJ2-3 many TRBV6-2/TRBV6-3 CASSMPRGKDTQYF
TRBJ2-7 many TRBV5-1 CASTRTSGRTTTYEQYF
TRBJ2-1 many TRBV6-1 CASINRGLVEQFF
TRBJ2-3 many TRBV5-1 CASSLAVSGRLSTDTQYF
TRBJ2-1 many TRBV5-7 CASTLGWGGSSYNEQFF
TRBJ2-7 many TRBV20-1 CSARGQSYEQYF
TRBJ1-2 many TRBV12-3/TRBV12-4 CASSPLGAPNYGYTF
TRBJ2-2 many TRBV28 CASRSDWELFF
TRBJ2-5 . TRBV14 CASSQGSSGGATKTQYF
TRBJ2-7 many TRBV12-3/TRBV12-4 CASTWGRGSYEQYF
TRBJ2-3 . TRBV2 CASSGSGGATYF
TRBJ2-5 many TRBV7-2 CASSAHGTDQETQYF
TRBJ2-1 many TRBV5-1 CASSLADSEQFF
TRBJ2-3 many TRBV29-1 CSALGPATDTQYF
TRBJ2-7 many TRBV11-3 CASSRGTDYEQYF
TRBJ2-5 many TRBV5-1 CASSRNQETQYF
TRBJ2-5 many TRBV20-1 CSAPTGKETQYF
TRBJ2-1 many TRBV5-1 CASSAGAGGTNNEQFF
TRBJ2-3 few TRBV30 CAWRSRTDTQYF
TRBJ2-3 many TRBV7-9 CASSSPKVISTDTQYF
TRBJ1-5 few TRBV12-3/TRBV12-4 CASSWGRPGQPQHF
TRBJ2-1 many TRBV20-1 CSADQGGGTNSYNEQFF
TRBJ2-3 . TRBV15 CATSISGTSYNTDTQYF
TRBJ2-1 many TRBV6-5 CASSYSMWGTDNEQFF
TRBJ2-2 . TRBV2 CAISVPGQGPGPGELFF
TRBJ1-6 many TRBV12-3/TRBV12-4 CASSSDRARNSPLHF
TRBJ1-5 many TRBV10-3 CAISAGGGQGYNQPQHF
TRBJ1-3 many TRBV6-1 CASKRSAGNTIYF
TRBJ2-5 many TRBV5-1 CASSLARTDREEYF